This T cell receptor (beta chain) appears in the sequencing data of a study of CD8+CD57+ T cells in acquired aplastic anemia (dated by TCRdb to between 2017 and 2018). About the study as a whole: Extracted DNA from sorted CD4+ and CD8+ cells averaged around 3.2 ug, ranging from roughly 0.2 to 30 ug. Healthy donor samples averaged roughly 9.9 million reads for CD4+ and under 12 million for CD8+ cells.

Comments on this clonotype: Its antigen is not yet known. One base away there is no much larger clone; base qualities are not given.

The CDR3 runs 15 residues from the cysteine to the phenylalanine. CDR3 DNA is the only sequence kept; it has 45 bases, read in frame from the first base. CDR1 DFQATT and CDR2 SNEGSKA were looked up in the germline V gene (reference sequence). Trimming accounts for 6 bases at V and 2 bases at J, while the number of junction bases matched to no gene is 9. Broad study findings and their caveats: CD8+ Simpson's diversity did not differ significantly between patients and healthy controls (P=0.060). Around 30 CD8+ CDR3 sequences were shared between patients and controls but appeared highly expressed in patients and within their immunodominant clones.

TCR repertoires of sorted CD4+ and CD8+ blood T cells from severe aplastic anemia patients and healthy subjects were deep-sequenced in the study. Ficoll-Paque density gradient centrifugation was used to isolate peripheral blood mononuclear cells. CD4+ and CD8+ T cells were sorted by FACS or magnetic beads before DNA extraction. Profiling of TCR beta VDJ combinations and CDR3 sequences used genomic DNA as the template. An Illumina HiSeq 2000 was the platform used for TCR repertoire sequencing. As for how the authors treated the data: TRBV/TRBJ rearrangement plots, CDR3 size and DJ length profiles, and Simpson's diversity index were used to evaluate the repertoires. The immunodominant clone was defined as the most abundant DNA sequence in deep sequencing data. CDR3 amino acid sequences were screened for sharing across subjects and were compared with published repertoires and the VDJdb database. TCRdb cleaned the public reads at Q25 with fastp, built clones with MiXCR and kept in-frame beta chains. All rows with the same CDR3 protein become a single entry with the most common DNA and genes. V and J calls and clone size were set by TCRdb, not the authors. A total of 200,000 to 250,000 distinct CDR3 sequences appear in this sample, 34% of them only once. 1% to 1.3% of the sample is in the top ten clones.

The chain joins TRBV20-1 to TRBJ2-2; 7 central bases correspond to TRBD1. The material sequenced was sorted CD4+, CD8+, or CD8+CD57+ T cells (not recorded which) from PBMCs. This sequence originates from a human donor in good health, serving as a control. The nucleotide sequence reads TGCAGTGCAGAAGACAGGGTATCAAACACCGGGGAGCTGTTTTTT. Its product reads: CSAEDRVSNTGELFF.